This TCR beta chain was retrieved from a study of T cell repertoires in cytomegalovirus infection. TCRdb redid the calling of the reads with MiXCR, one entry per CDR3 protein. The table lists roughly 320,000 distinct CDR3 sequences, approximately 8.9% of them singletons. The V segment lost 5 bases and the J segment 14 bases; nucleotides outside the gene matches: 11. CDR3 length: 12 amino acids. Germline CDR1 reads DFQATT; CDR2 reads SNEGSKA (reference sequence). The gene calls are TRBV20-1 and TRBJ1-4, with 7 bases lining up with TRBD1. The sample was PBMCs. This TCR derives from a human donor in good health (CMV status not recorded). Some clones in this sample may be carry-over from other donors' samples. This CDR3 is CSALRQGFNLFF. The CDR3 DNA sequence: TGCAGTGCTCTAAGACAGGGTTTCAATCTGTTTTTT.